A single sample gave rise to the 5 T cell receptor beta chains below, sequenced in a study of blood T cell repertoires in COVID-19. The assay was immunoSEQ multiplex PCR, and TCRdb's table has in-frame clones only and misses some. The data show fewer than 60,000 clones, around nine tenths seen once. The sequencing input was peripheral blood. These receptors originate from a man aged 45 to 65 with acute or convalescent COVID-19.

This clone showed up just a few times. The genes are TRBV27 and TRBJ1-4; perhaps TRBD1 as D (6 bases). CDR3 length: 14 residues. Trimming shortened V by 5 bases and J by 5 bases, and 12 bases separated the two germline ends. Germline V lookup: CDR1 MNHEY, CDR2 SMNVEV (reference sequence). The CDR3 is CASSPTGENEKLFF. The CDR3 DNA reads as TGTGCCAGCAGTCCGACAGGAGAGAATGAAAAACTGTTTTTT.

This clone was observed a single time. The V and J genes are TRBV6-4 and TRBJ2-3; D perhaps matches TRBD2 (5 bases). Germline-derived CDR1 and CDR2 are MRHNA and SNTAGT. V lost 3 bases to trimming and J lost 0 bases, with 10 bases between them. This CDR3 is built from 15 residues. CDR3 region: CASSEGGASTDTQYF. CDR3 sequence (DNA): TGTGCCAGCAGTGAAGGAGGCGCTAGCACAGATACGCAGTATTTT.

This chain connects TRBV27 to TRBJ2-3, with D tentatively TRBD1 (6 bases). CDR1 and CDR2 (germline): MNHEY, SMNVEV (reference sequence). V was trimmed by 2 bases and J by 2 bases, leaving 11 bases between them. This CDR3 comprises 15 residues. The CDR3 DNA reads as TGTGCCAGCAGTTTAGGGACACTCTACACAGATACGCAGTATTTT. Its protein product is CASSLGTLYTDTQYF.

This chain uses TRBV10-3 with TRBJ2-1; TRBD1 matches at 8 bases. The trim removed 8 bases at V and 3 bases at J, leaving 9 bases unmatched. The CDR3 spans 15 residues. Germline loops: CDR1 ENHRY, CDR2 SYGVKD. In DNA, the CDR3 is TGTGCCATCGCCCCCCAGGGGGCTAACTACAATGAGCAGTTCTTC. It is translated as CAIAPQGANYNEQFF.

The J gene is TRBJ1-2, the V gene TRBV27, with TRBD1 matching over 9 bases. Losses at the gene ends were 5 bases for V and 8 bases for J; bases not matched to a gene: 18. Germline loops: CDR1 MNHEY, CDR2 SMNVEV (reference sequence). The CDR3 runs to 17 residues. Written as DNA, the CDR3 is TGTGCCAGCAGTGCCACGGGACAGGGTCGGCATCGTGGAGGCTACACCTTC. This encodes CASSATGQGRHRGGYTF.